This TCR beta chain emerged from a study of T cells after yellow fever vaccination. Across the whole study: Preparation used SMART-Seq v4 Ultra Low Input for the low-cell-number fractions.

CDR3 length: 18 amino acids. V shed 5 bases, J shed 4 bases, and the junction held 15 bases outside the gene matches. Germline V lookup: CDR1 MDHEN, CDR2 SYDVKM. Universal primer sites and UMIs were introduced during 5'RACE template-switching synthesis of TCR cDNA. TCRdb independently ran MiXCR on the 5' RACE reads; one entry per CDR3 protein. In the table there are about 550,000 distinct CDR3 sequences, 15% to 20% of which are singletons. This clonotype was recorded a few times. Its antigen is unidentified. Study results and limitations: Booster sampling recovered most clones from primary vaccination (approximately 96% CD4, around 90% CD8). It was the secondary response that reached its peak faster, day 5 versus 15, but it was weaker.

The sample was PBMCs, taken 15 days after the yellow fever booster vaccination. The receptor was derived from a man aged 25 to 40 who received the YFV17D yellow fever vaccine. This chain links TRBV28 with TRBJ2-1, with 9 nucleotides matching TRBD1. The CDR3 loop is CASSAGQGPPSVYNEQFF. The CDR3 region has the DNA TGTGCCAGCAGTGCTGGACAGGGGCCCCCCTCAGTATACAATGAGCAGTTCTTC.